These 17 T cell receptor beta chains came from one sample sequenced in a study of T cells in narcolepsy. TCRdb's table, derived via immunoSEQ multiplex PCR, lists solely in-frame clones and lacks some. The data contain fewer than 35,000 clones, over 80% of them singletons. The sequencing sample was made of memory (CD45RA-) CD4+ T cells from blood. These receptors came from a human donor in good health.

V usage is TRBV5-6 and J usage is TRBJ1-3, with TRBD1 identical over 7 bases. Germline V gene data show CDR1 as SGHDT and CDR2 as YYEEEE. The CDR3 is made up of 13 amino acids. The ends lost 5 bases at V and 8 bases at J; junction bases unmatched: 7. The CDR3 DNA reads TGTGCCAGCAGGAGGACAGGTCTACACACCATATATTTT. Translated, it gives CASRRTGLHTIYF.

This clone was observed a single time. V usage is TRBV7-9 and J usage is TRBJ2-7; no clear D. The CDR3 totals 14 residues. CDR1 SEHNR and CDR2 FQNEAQ come from the germline V gene (reference sequence). V was cut by 5 bases and J by 5 bases, with 16 bases left in between. CDR3: CASSPLNQGNEQYF. The CDR3 nucleotides read TGTGCCAGCAGCCCCCTAAATCAAGGTAACGAGCAGTACTTC.

V gene TRBV7-8 combines with J gene TRBJ2-6, with 7 bases matching TRBD2. Germline V lookup: CDR1 SGHVS, CDR2 FQNEAQ. CDR3 length equals 16 residues. V dropped 4 bases and J dropped 4; count of bases not matched to a gene: 7. CDR3 DNA sequence: TGTGCCAGCAGCTCCAGAAACGGGAGGGGGGCCAACGTCCTGACTTTC. Protein product: CASSSRNGRGANVLTF.

The chain uses TRBV30 and TRBJ2-1, with 9 bases aligning to TRBD2. V lost 4 bases to trimming and J lost 7 bases; unmatched junction nucleotides: 8. The germline CDR1 and CDR2 sequences are GTSNPN and SVGIG (reference sequence). The CDR3 is made up of 14 amino acids. The CDR3 sequence: CAWTTRGGRNEQFF. CDR3 sequence (DNA): TGTGCCTGGACGACGCGGGGGGGCCGGAATGAGCAGTTCTTC. Full variable domain (outside the CDR3, taken from reference TRBV30 and TRBJ2-1): SQTIHQWPATLVQPVGSPLSLECTVEGTSNPNLYWYRQAAGRGLQLLFYSVGIGQISSEVPQNLSASRPQDRQFILSSKKLLLSDSGFYLCAWTTRGGRNEQFFGPGTRLTVL.

The chain couples TRBV6-6 to TRBJ2-2; D unclear. Germline V gene data show CDR1 as MNHNY and CDR2 as SVGAGI (reference sequence). The ends were cut back, 7 bases at V and 3 bases at J, with 12 bases in the middle. The length of the CDR3 is 14 residues. The CDR3 DNA is TGTGCCAGCACTCCGGACCTCTACACCGGGGAGCTGTTTTTT. This encodes CASTPDLYTGELFF.

The chain is built from TRBV4-1 and TRBJ1-3; D not resolved. CDR1 is MGHRA and CDR2 is YSYEKL in the germline V gene. V dropped 2 bases and J dropped 4 bases, with 6 bases sitting between them. The CDR3 has 13 residues. For the CDR3, the DNA is TGCGCCAGCAGCCAATTCTTCGGAAACACCATATATTTT. This translates into CASSQFFGNTIYF.

V gene TRBV15 combines with J gene TRBJ2-7; D call uncertain. Germline values: CDR1 LNHNV, CDR2 YYDKDF (reference sequence). Trimming removed 3 bases at V and 0 bases at J, with 9 bases between. The CDR3 covers 14 residues. The CDR3 reads CATSRALYSYEQYV. The DNA for the CDR3 is TGTGCCACCAGCAGGGCCCTTTACTCCTACGAGCAGTACGTC.

Here the CDR3 reads CASSSPPGGRGYTF. DNA for the CDR3: TGCGCCAGCAGCTCCCCCCCGGGGGGAAGGGGCTACACCTTC. The chain employs TRBV5-1 and TRBJ1-2, with a weak D call TRBD1 (5 bases). The V end lost 3 bases, the J end lost 8 bases, and 17 bases lay between the germline ends. Germline V gene sequence: CDR1 SGHRS, CDR2 YFSETQ. This CDR3 is 14 amino acids long.

About this clone: Within the sample, other DNA sequences also encode this same CDR3. This chain links TRBV27 with TRBJ2-7; TRBD1 is a possible D gene (6 bases). Between the trimmed V and J ends, which lost 0 bases and 2 bases, there was a span of 14 bases. Germline CDR1 is MNHEY and CDR2 is SMNVEV (reference sequence). The CDR3 has 16 residues. CDR3 amino acids: CASSLSQGLGPYEQYF. CDR3 DNA: TGTGCCAGCAGTTTATCTCAGGGGTTAGGGCCCTACGAGCAGTACTTC.

This rearrangement joins TRBV19 to TRBJ1-3; TRBD1 matches 7 bases. V shed 0 bases, J shed 2 bases, and the junction held 7 bases outside the gene matches. This CDR3 comprises 17 residues. Germline V gene lookup returns CDR1 LNHDA and CDR2 SQIVND (reference sequence). DNA of the CDR3: TGTGCCAGTAGTATAGATCTCGGGACAGTAACTGGAAACACCATATATTTT. Its translation is CASSIDLGTVTGNTIYF.

This clone was observed a handful of times. The V and J genes are TRBV4-1 and TRBJ1-3, with D unresolved. V was pared by 0 bases and J by 2 bases, with 14 bases between. Germline V CDR1 and CDR2: MGHRA, YSYEKL. This CDR3 region has 17 residues. CDR3 sequence (DNA): TGCGCCAGCAGCCAAGATTTCGAGGCGACACCTGGAAACACCATATATTTT. Protein sequence: CASSQDFEATPGNTIYF.

This rearrangement joins TRBV5-6 to TRBJ1-5; no clear D gene. The CDR3 contains 13 residues. Germline V lookup: CDR1 SGHDT, CDR2 YYEEEE. V dropped 1 base and J dropped 6 bases, with 8 bases sitting between them. CDR3 sequence (DNA): TGTGCCAGCAGCTTGCCCGGGATTCAGCCCCAGCATTTT. It yields the protein CASSLPGIQPQHF.

The chain carries TRBV4-3 and TRBJ1-2; 7 bases are a match to TRBD1. This CDR3 contains 15 residues. The trim removed 3 bases at V and 8 bases at J, leaving 12 bases unmatched. Per germline, CDR1 LGHNA and CDR2 YSLEER. The CDR3 is CASSHRGSLMRGYTF. CDR3 sequence (DNA): TGCGCCAGCAGCCACAGGGGGTCCCTAATGAGAGGCTACACCTTC.

The chain uses TRBV30 and TRBJ2-5; unclear D gene. The CDR3 is 13 residues long. Germline lookup yields CDR1 GTSNPN and CDR2 SVGIG (reference sequence). Between the trimmed V and J ends, which lost 2 bases and 1 base, there was a span of 8 bases. The CDR3 reads CAWSPRPQETQYF. Here the CDR3 DNA reads TGTGCCTGGAGTCCCAGGCCCCAAGAGACCCAGTACTTC.

This clone has a handful of counts. The gene calls are TRBV19 and TRBJ1-3, with no clear D. The V end lost 5 bases, the J end lost 0 bases, and 11 bases lay between the germline ends. There are 15 residues in the CDR3. Germline values: CDR1 LNHDA, CDR2 SQIVND (reference sequence). CDR3 residues: CASSAFRGSGNTIYF. CDR3 coding DNA: TGTGCCAGTAGTGCCTTCCGGGGCTCTGGAAACACCATATATTTT. Drawing the rest from reference TRBV19 and TRBJ1-3, the complete variable domain is DGGITQSPKYLFRKEGQNVTLSCEQNLNHDAMYWYRQDPGQGLRLIYYSQIVNDFQKGDIAEGYSVSREKKESFPLTVTSAQKNPTAFYLCASSAFRGSGNTIYFGEGSWLTVV.

The chain combines TRBV5-1 with TRBJ2-3; the D gene is possibly TRBD2 (6 bases). Germline CDR1 SGHRS, CDR2 YFSETQ. The CDR3 consists of 16 residues. V lost 0 bases to trimming and J lost 2 bases, with 13 bases between them. The CDR3 nucleotides are TGCGCCAGCAGCTTGGTTCTCGGGGGATCCACAGATACGCAGTATTTT. It is translated as CASSLVLGGSTDTQYF.

The chain joins TRBV29-1 to TRBJ1-5; TRBD1 might be the D (6 bases). The CDR3 sequence is 13 residues long. Between the trimmed V and J ends, which lost 8 bases and 5 bases, there was a span of 16 bases. CDR1 is SQVTM, CDR2 ANQGSEA, per germline. The CDR3 protein is CSISTGGDQPQHF. The CDR3 region has the DNA TGCAGCATATCGACAGGAGGGGATCAGCCCCAGCATTTT.